The 8 T cell receptor beta chains below come from one sample, sequenced in a study of T-cell memory formation after mild COVID-19. TCRdb reprocessed the 5' RACE reads via MiXCR and lists one record per CDR3 protein. The sample has about 440,000 distinct CDR3 sequences, roughly 20% seen once; the top ten hold around 8.4%. The sequencing sample was made of PBMCs or a T cell subset sorted from them (not recorded which). These receptors were taken from an adult woman who had mild COVID-19 (a few samples of this study predate the infection). Cell type and time point are not known.

This clonotype has at least ten counts. The chain joins TRBV10-3 to TRBJ1-2; TRBD1 is a possible D gene (5 bases). CDR3 length: 13 amino acids. V lost 6 bases, J lost 8 bases, and 16 bases lay in between. CDR1 is ENHRY, CDR2 SYGVKD, per germline. CDR3 DNA: TGTGCCATCAGAACCGGGACGGAGATGGGCTACACCTTC. It codes for CAIRTGTEMGYTF.

This clonotype was seen many times. V and J are TRBV12-3 or TRBV12-4 and TRBJ2-5, with D perhaps TRBD1 (6 bases). Trimming shortened V by 10 bases and J by 1 base, and 13 bases separated the two germline ends. CDR3 length: 13 residues. The CDR3 region has the DNA TGTGCCACCCACATGACAGGCCAAGAGACCCAGTACTTC. It yields the protein CATHMTGQETQYF.

J is TRBJ2-7 and V is TRBV19; 7 positions agree with TRBD2. The ends lost 1 base at V and 2 bases at J; junction bases unmatched: 5. The CDR3 totals 15 residues. Looked up from germline, CDR1 is LNHDA and CDR2 is SQIVND (reference sequence). The DNA for the CDR3 is TGTGCCAGTAGTATAGTGTCGCGGGGGACCTACGAGCAGTACTTC. It specifies CASSIVSRGTYEQYF.

This clonotype has a handful of counts. J is TRBJ2-2 and V is TRBV7-6; D remains ambiguous. Trimming pared 1 base from V and 7 bases from J, leaving 13 bases between. Germline V gives CDR1 SGHVS, CDR2 FNYEAQ. The CDR3 contains 15 residues. CDR3 protein: CASSLEPHSNGELFF. DNA of the CDR3: TGTGCCAGCAGCTTAGAGCCCCATAGTAACGGGGAGCTGTTTTTT.

About this clonotype itself: This could be a read error, since a much larger clone is one nucleotide away. J is TRBJ2-7 and V is TRBV6-1; D gene unclear. The CDR3 loop spans 12 amino acids. Trimming took off 6 bases at V and 0 bases at J, with 6 bases between the two ends. The germline gives CDR1 MNHNS, CDR2 SASEGT. The CDR3 reads CASRRSSYEQYF. The CDR3 DNA reads as TGTGCCAGCAGGCGGAGCTCCTACGAGCAGTACTTC.

The genes are TRBV4-1 and TRBJ2-3; 10 nucleotides agree with TRBD2. CDR1 and CDR2 from the germline V gene are MGHRA and YSYEKL. The CDR3 is 15 residues long. V shed 4 bases, J shed 2 bases, and the junction held 3 bases outside the gene matches. CDR3 sequence reads: CASSPLAGDTDTQYF. Written as DNA, the CDR3 is TGCGCCAGCAGCCCCCTAGCGGGGGACACAGATACGCAGTATTTT.

In this sample, this clonotype turned up a few times. CDR3 region: CASSLTGGWSGYTF. CDR3 DNA sequence: TGTGCCAGCAGTTTGACAGGGGGCTGGAGTGGCTACACCTTC. The chain joins TRBV27 to TRBJ1-2; 10 positions agree with TRBD1. Per the germline V gene, CDR1 is MNHEY and CDR2 is SMNVEV (reference sequence). Trimming cost V 3 bases and J 7 bases; bases outside gene matches: 5. The CDR3 spans 14 residues.

This chain links TRBV5-1 with TRBJ2-1; no definite D call. The V and J ends lost 1 base and 4 bases respectively, with 6 bases between them. The germline CDR1 and CDR2 sequences are SGHRS and YFSETQ. CDR3 length: 13 residues. The CDR3 loop reads CASSLLGYNEQFF. The CDR3 DNA reads as TGCGCCAGCAGCTTGCTAGGTTACAATGAGCAGTTCTTC.